Here is one T cell receptor (beta chain) with its context. What it binds is unknown. Naive CD8 cells, CD45RO-negative and positively selected for CCR7, excluded terminally differentiated effector memory CD45RA+ cells. Authors' analysis steps: There were no quality scores in the junction-only immunoSEQ sequences, so filtering differed. The protocol was immunoSEQ multiplex PCR, while the TCRdb copy is restricted to in-frame clones and leaves out a portion. Clonal size and the V and J genes are those of that table, whereas D and trimming came from the DNA. Of millions of clones in the sample, 93% are singletons; the top ten hold about 1.5%. This entry comes from a study of shared clonotypes between healthy human individuals. Regarding the study as a whole: Blood was the only sampled material, and tissue repertoires likely differ. The four-donor shared clonotypes exceeded non-shared clonotypes in generation probability, with non-shared ones scoring lower. Naive subsets generally had larger estimated richness than memory subsets.

The V and J ends lost 3 bases and 0 bases respectively, with 6 bases between them. Per the germline V gene, CDR1 is SSHAT and CDR2 is FNYEAQ (reference sequence). The CDR3 spans 13 residues. The sample comprised naive CD8+ T cells from PBMCs. The sequence came from a man in his late teens or twenties in good health. Some clones in this sample may be carry-over from other donors' samples. The V and J genes are TRBV7-7 and TRBJ2-7, with D perhaps matching TRBD1 (5 bases). CDR3 in amino acids: CASSFDSSYEQYF. As DNA, the CDR3 is TGTGCCAGCAGCTTTGACAGCTCCTACGAGCAGTACTTC.